The 13 T cell receptor beta chains below were found in one sample sequenced in a study of cytomegalovirus exposure and HLA in healthy donors. PCR employed 60 Vbeta and 13 Jbeta primers. The data were produced by immunoSEQ multiplex PCR, yet TCRdb's version contains in-frame clones alone and is incomplete. The data show 200,000 to 250,000 clones, over 80% seen once. The sample consisted of PBMCs. The source is a boy aged 2-9 years in good health and CMV-seronegative.

The chain couples TRBV5-6 to TRBJ1-6; tentatively, D is TRBD1 (5 bases). V lost 0 bases and J lost 10, with 11 bases in between. The CDR3 spans 14 residues. Germline V gene lookup returns CDR1 SGHDT and CDR2 YYEEEE. In DNA form, the CDR3 reads TGTGCCAGCAGCTTGGCAGGGTTTGGGTCACCCCTCCACTTT. Protein: CASSLAGFGSPLHF.

V and J are TRBV29-1 and TRBJ1-2; 10 nucleotides line up with TRBD1. Germline loops: CDR1 SQVTM, CDR2 ANQGSEA. This CDR3 is built from 15 residues. V dropped 3 bases and J dropped 4; count of bases not matched to a gene: 8. Written as DNA, the CDR3 is TGCAGCGTTGACGGGACAGGGGAAAGGGGCTATGGCTACACCTTC. It translates to CSVDGTGERGYGYTF.

The chain links TRBV5-4 to TRBJ1-2; TRBD1 might be the D (6 bases). Between the trimmed V and J ends, which lost 7 bases and 4 bases, there was a span of 17 bases. The germline gives CDR1 SGHNT, CDR2 YYREEE (reference sequence). The CDR3 length is 14 residues. The CDR3, as DNA: TGTGCCAGCGGCCCGGGAGGGGGGAGCTATGGCTACACCTTC. It yields the protein CASGPGGGSYGYTF.

This clone appeared a single time. The rearrangement links TRBV9 to TRBJ2-2; 9 bases fit TRBD2. This CDR3 region has 16 residues. Germline CDR1 SGDLS, CDR2 YYNGEE. J gave up 1 base and V 4 bases, and 5 bases lay outside the gene matches. DNA of the CDR3: TGTGCCAGCAGCCCCCGACTAGCGGAGAACACCGGGGAGCTGTTTTTT. It encodes CASSPRLAENTGELFF.

The chain combines TRBV14 with TRBJ1-2, with 9 bases matching TRBD1. The CDR3 has 15 residues. Trimming at V came to 4 bases and at J to 1 base, leaving 4 bases not matched to a gene. In germline, CDR1 is SGHDN, CDR2 FVKESK. The CDR3 DNA sequence: TGTGCCAGCAGCCTTCGACAGGGGGGTAACTATGGCTACACCTTC. This translates into CASSLRQGGNYGYTF.

V is TRBV19 and J is TRBJ1-5; D is undetermined. Per germline, CDR1 LNHDA and CDR2 SQIVND (reference sequence). Between the trimmed V and J ends, which lost 2 bases and 4 bases, there was a span of 9 bases. The CDR3 covers 14 residues. The DNA for the CDR3 is TGTGCCAGTAGTATAATGGCAGGAAATCAGCCCCAGCATTTT. Amino acids: CASSIMAGNQPQHF.

The chain has TRBV6-6 and TRBJ1-3; D possibly corresponds to TRBD1 (5 bases). Trimming removed 6 bases from V and 1 base from J, with 10 bases in between. The CDR3 extends over 14 amino acids. Germline CDR1 is MNHNY and CDR2 is SVGAGI (reference sequence). The DNA of the CDR3 is TGTGCCAGCAGAACGGGGGGATCTGGAAACACCATATATTTT. Its translation is CASRTGGSGNTIYF.

The chain joins TRBV2 to TRBJ1-2; 8 nucleotides align to TRBD1. With 4 bases clipped from V and 3 bases from J, the junction kept 13 bases outside the gene matches. The CDR3 is 17 amino acids. From germline, CDR1 is SNHLY and CDR2 FYNNEI. Here the CDR3 DNA reads TGTGCCAGCAGTGGGGGAGGGACAGGACGATTTCACTATGGCTACACCTTC. This codes for CASSGGGTGRFHYGYTF.

The chain has TRBV27 and TRBJ2-3, with no clear D. V lost 3 bases and J 3 bases, leaving 7 bases between the germline ends. Germline CDR1 and CDR2: MNHEY and SMNVEV (reference sequence). CDR3 length: 13 amino acids. CDR3 sequence (DNA): TGTGCCAGCAGTTTTACAGTTACAGATACGCAGTATTTT. Translated, it gives CASSFTVTDTQYF.

The chain has TRBV13 and TRBJ1-2; D might be TRBD1 (6 bases). V was shortened by 5 bases and J by 2 bases, with 9 bases between the two germline ends. CDR3 length: 13 residues. Germline V gene lookup returns CDR1 PRHDT and CDR2 FYEKMQ (reference sequence). The CDR3 DNA reads TGTGCCAGCAGCATCAGGGGAAACTATGGCTACACCTTC. Translating it yields CASSIRGNYGYTF.

V usage is TRBV29-1 and J usage is TRBJ2-1; TRBD2 matches 11 bases. V trimming: 6 bases; J trimming: 2 bases; junction bases outside the gene matches: 6. From germline, CDR1 is SQVTM and CDR2 ANQGSEA. This CDR3 has 15 amino acids. CDR3 coding DNA: TGCAGCGTGGGGGGGACTAGCGGACCCTACAATGAGCAGTTCTTC. Its protein is CSVGGTSGPYNEQFF.

V usage is TRBV21-1 and J usage is TRBJ2-3; TRBD2, the table's D call, was not compared with the DNA. TRBV21-1 is an annotated pseudogene. This CDR3 is 20 amino acids long. CDR3 region: CASSKVARCRLAGWPDTQYF. CDR3 bases: TGTGCCAGCAGCAAAGTGGCCAGGTGTAGACTAGCGGGGTGGCCAGATACGCAGTATTTT.

This clone was counted a few times. CDR3 residues: CASRAGSNTEAFF. The DNA of the CDR3 is TGTGCCAGCCGAGCCGGGTCCAACACTGAAGCTTTCTTT. The chain combines TRBV6-5 with TRBJ1-1, with D unclear. The V and J ends lost 8 bases and 2 bases respectively, with 12 bases between them. This CDR3 has 13 amino acids. The germline CDR1 and CDR2 sequences are MNHEY and SVGAGI.